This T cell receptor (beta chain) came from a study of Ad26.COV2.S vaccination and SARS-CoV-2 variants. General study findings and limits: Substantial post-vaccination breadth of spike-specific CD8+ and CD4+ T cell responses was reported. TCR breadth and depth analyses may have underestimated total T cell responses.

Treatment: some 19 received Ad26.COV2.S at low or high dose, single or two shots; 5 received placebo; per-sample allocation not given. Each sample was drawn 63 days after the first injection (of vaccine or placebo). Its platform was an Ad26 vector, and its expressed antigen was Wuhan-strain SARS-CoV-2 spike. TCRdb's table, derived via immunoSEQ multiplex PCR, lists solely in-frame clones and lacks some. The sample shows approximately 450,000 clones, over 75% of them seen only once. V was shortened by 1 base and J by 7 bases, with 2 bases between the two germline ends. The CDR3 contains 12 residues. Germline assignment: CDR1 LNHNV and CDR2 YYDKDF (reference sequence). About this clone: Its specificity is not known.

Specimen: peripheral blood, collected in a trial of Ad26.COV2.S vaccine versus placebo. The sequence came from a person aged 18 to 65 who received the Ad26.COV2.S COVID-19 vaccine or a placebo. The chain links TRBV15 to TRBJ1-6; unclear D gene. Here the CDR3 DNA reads TGTGCCACCAGCAGAGGGAATTCACCCCTCCACTTT. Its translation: CATSRGNSPLHF.